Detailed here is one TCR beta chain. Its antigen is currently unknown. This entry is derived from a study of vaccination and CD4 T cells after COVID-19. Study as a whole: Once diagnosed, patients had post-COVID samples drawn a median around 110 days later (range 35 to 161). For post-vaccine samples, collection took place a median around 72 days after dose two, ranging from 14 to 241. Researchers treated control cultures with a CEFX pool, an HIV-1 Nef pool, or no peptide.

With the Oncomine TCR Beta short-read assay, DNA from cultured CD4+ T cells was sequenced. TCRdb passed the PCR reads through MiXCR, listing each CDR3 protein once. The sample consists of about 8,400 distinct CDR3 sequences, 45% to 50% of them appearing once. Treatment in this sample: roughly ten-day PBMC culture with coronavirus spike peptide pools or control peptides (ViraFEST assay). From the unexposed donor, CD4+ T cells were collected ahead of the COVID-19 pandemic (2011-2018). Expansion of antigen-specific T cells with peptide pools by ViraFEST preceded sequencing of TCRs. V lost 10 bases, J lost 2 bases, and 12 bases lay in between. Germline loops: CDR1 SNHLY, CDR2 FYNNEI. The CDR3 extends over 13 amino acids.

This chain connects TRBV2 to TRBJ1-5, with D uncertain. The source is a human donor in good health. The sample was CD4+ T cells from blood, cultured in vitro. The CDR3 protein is CAIQREGNQPQHF. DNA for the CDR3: TGTGCCATACAAAGGGAGGGCAATCAGCCCCAGCATTTT.